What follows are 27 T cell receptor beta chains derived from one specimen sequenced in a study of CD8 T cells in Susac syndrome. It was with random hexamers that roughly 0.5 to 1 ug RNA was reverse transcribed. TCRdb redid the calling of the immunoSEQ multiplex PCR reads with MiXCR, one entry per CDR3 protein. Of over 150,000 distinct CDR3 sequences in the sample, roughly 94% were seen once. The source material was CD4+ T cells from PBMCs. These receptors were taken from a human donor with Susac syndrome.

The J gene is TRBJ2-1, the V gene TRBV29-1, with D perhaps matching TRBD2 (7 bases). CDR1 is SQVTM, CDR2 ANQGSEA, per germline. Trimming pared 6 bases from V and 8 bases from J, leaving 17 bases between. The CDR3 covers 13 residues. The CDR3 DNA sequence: TGCAGCGTCCGTAAGGGGGGGTTAGATGAGCAGTTCTTC. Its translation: CSVRKGGLDEQFF.

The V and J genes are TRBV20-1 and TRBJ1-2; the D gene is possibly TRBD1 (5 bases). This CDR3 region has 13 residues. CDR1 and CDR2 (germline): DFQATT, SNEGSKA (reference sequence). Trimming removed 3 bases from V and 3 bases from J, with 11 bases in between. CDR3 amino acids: CSAREGIDYGYTF. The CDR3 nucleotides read TGCAGTGCTAGGGAGGGGATCGACTATGGCTACACCTTC.

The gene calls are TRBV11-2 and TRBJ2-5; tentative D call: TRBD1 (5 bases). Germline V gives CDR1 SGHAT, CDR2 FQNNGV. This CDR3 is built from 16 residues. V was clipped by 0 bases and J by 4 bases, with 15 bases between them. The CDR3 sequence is CASSLDRAKRRETQYF. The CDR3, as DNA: TGTGCCAGCAGCTTAGACAGGGCTAAGAGGAGAGAGACCCAGTACTTC.

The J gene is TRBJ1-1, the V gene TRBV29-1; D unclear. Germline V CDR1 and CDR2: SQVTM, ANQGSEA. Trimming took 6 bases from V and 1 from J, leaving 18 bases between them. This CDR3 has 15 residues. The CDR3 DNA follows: TGCAGCGTCCCCAACCCTAGAGGACCGAACACTGAAGCTTTCTTT. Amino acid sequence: CSVPNPRGPNTEAFF.

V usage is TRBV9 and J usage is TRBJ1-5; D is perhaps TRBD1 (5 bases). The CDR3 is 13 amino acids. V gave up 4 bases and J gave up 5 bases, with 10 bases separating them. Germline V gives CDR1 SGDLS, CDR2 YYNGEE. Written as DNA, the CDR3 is TGTGCCAGCAGCACCGGGGGATATCAGCCCCAGCATTTT. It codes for CASSTGGYQPQHF.

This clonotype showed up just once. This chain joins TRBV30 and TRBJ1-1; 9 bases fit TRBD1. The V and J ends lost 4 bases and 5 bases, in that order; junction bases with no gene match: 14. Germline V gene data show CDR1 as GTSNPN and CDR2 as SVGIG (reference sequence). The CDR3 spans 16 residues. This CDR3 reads CAWKLNPGQGQTEAFF. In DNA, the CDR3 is TGTGCCTGGAAACTTAACCCGGGACAGGGCCAAACTGAAGCTTTCTTT.

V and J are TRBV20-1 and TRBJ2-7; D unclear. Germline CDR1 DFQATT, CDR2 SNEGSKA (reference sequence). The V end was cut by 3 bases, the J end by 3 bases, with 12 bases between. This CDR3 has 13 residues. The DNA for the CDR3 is TGCAGTGCTAGCCGGCCGCGCTTCTACGAGCAGTACTTC. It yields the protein CSASRPRFYEQYF.

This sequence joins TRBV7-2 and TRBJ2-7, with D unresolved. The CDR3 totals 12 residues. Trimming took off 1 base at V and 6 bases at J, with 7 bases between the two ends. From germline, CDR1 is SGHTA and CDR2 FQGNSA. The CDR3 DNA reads TGTGCCAGCAGCTTAGAGCTGCGCGAGCAGTACTTC. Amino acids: CASSLELREQYF. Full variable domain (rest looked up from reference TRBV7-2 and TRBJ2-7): GAGVSQSPSNKVTEKGKDVELRCDPISGHTALYWYRQSLGQGLEFLIYFQGNSAPDKSGLPSDRFSAERTGGSVSTLTIQRTQQEDSAVYLCASSLELREQYFGPGTRLTVT.

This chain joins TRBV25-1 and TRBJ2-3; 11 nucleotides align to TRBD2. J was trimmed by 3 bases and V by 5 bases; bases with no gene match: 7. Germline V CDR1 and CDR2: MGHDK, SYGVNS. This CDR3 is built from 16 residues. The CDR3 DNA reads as TGTGCCAGCAGTAAAGGGGGACTAGCGGTTACAGATACGCAGTATTTT. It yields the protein CASSKGGLAVTDTQYF.

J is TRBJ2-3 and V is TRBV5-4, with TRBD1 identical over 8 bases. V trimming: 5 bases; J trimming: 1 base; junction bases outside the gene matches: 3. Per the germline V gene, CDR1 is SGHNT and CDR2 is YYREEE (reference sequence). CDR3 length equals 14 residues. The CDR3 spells CASSSQGGTDTQYF. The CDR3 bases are TGTGCCAGCAGTTCACAGGGGGGCACAGATACGCAGTATTTT.

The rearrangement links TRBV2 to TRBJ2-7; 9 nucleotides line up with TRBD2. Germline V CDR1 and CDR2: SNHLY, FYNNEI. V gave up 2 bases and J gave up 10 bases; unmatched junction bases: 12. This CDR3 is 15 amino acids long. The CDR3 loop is CASSESGGLSCSQYF. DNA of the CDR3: TGTGCCAGCAGTGAAAGCGGGGGGCTTTCCTGCTCCCAGTACTTC.

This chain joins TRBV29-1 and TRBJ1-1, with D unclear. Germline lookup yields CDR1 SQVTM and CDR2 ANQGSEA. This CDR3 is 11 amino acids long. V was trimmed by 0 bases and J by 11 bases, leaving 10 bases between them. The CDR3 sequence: CSVEDPGEAFF. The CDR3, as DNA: TGCAGCGTTGAAGATCCCGGGGAGGCTTTCTTT.

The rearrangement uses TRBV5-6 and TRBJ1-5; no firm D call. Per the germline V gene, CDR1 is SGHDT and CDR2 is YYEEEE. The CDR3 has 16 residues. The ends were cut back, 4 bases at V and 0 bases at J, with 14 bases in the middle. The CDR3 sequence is CASSLSPRNSNQPQHF. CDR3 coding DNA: TGTGCCAGCAGCCTCAGTCCCAGGAATAGCAATCAGCCCCAGCATTTT.

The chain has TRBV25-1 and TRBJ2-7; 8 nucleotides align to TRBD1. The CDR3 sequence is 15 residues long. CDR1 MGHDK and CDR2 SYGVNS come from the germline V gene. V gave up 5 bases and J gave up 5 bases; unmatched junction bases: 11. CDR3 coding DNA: TGTGCCAGCAGTCCCTATTCCGGGACAGGTAACGAGCAGTACTTC. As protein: CASSPYSGTGNEQYF.

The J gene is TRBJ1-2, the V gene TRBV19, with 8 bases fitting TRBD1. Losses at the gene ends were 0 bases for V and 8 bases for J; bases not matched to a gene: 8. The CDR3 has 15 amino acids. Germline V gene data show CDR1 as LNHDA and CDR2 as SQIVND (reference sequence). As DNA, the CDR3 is TGTGCCAGTAGTATAGATCGAGGGGACAGGAGAGGCTACACCTTC. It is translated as CASSIDRGDRRGYTF.

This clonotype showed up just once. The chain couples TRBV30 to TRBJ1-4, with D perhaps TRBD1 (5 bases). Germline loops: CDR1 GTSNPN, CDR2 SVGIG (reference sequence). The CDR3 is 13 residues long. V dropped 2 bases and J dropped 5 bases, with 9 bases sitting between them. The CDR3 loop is CAWSRGPNEKLFF. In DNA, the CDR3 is TGTGCCTGGAGTAGGGGCCCGAATGAAAAACTGTTTTTT.

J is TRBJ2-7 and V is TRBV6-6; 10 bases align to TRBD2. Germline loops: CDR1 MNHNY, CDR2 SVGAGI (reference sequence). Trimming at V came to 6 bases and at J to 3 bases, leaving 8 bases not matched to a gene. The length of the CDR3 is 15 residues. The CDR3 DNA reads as TGTGCCAGCAGGGATGCTAGCGGGAGTGGCTACGAGCAGTACTTC. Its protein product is CASRDASGSGYEQYF.

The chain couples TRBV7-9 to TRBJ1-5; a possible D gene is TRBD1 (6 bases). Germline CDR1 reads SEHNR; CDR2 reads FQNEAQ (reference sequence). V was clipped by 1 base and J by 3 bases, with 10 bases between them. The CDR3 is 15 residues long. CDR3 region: CASSLDGQPNQPQHF. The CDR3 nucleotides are TGTGCCAGCAGCTTAGATGGACAGCCCAATCAGCCCCAGCATTTT.

The CDR3 here is CASSSYRGVRLMNEQFF. The CDR3 DNA follows: TGTGCCAGCAGTTCGTATAGGGGAGTCCGCCTGATGAATGAGCAGTTCTTC. The chain employs TRBV28 and TRBJ2-1; D may match TRBD1 or TRBD2 (5 bases each). V lost 4 bases and J 7 bases, leaving 23 bases between the germline ends. Germline values: CDR1 MDHEN, CDR2 SYDVKM. The CDR3 is 17 residues long. The full variable domain, in which reference TRBV28 and TRBJ2-1 provide the parts outside the CDR3, is DVKVTQSSRYLVKRTGEKVFLECVQDMDHENMFWYRQDPGLGLRLIYFSYDVKMKEKGDIPEGYSVSREKKERFSLILESASTNQTSMYLCASSSYRGVRLMNEQFFGPGTRLTVL.

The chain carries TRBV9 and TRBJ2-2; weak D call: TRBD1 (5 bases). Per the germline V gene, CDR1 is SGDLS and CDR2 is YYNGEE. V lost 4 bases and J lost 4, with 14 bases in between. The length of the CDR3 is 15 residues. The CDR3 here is CASSLVGQGTGELFF. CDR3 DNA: TGTGCCAGCAGCCTGGTAGGCCAGGGCACCGGGGAGCTGTTTTTT.

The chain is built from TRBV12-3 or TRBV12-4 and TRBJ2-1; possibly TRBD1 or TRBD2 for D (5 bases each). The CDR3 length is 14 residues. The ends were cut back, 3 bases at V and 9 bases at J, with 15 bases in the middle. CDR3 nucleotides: TGTGCCAGCAGTTTGACCGGGACCGGCGGTGAGCAGTTCTTC. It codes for CASSLTGTGGEQFF.

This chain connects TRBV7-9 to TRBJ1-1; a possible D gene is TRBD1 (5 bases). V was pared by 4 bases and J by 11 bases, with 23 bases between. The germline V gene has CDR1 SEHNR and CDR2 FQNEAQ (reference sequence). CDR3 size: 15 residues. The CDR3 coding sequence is TGTGCCAGCAGCTCGGCGGGGGGGGTTCCATCCAGTGCTTTCTTT. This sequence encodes CASSSAGGVPSSAFF.

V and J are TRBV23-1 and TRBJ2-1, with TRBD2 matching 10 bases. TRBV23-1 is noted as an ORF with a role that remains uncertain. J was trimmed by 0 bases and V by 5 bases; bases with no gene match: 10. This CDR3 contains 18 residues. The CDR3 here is CASSAWGLAGDSYNEQFF. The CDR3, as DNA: TGCGCCAGCAGTGCCTGGGGGCTAGCGGGAGACTCCTACAATGAGCAGTTCTTC.

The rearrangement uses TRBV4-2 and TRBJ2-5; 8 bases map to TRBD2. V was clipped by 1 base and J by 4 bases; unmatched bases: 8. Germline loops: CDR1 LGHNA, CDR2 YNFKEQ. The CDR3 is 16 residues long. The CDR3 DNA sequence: TGTGCCAGCAGCCAAGTGGTAGGACTAGCAGCAGAGACCCAGTACTTC. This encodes CASSQVVGLAAETQYF.

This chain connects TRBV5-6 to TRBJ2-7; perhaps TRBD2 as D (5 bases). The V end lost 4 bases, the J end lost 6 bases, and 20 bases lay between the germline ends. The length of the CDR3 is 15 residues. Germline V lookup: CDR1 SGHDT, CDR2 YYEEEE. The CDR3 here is CASSLGSRGRFEQYF. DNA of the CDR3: TGTGCCAGCAGCCTCGGATCTCGGGGAAGGTTCGAGCAGTACTTC.

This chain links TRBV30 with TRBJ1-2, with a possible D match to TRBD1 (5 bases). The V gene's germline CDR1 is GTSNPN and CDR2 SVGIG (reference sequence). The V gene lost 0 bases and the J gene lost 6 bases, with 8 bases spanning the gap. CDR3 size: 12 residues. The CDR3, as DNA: TGTGCCTGGAGTGTACAGGTTAATGGCTACACCTTC. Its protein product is CAWSVQVNGYTF.

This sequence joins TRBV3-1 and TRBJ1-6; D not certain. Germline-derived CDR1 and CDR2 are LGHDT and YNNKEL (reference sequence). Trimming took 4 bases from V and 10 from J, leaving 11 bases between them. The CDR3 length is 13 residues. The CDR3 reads CASSLPGGSPLHF. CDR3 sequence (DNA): TGTGCCAGCAGCCTCCCAGGAGGATCACCCCTCCACTTT.